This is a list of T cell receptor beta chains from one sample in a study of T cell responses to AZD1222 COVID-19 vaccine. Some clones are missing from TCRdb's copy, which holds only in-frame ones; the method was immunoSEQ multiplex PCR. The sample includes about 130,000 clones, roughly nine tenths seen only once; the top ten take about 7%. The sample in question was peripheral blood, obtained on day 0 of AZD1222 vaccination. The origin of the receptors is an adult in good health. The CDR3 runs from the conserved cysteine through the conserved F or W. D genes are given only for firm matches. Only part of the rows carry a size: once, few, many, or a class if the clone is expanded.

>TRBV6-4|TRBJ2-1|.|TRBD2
CASSDRAGGPYNEQFF
TGTGCCAGCAGTGACCGGGCGGGGGGGCCCTACAATGAGCAGTTCTTC
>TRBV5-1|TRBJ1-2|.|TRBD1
CASSGEGQLNGYTF
TGCGCCAGCAGCGGAGAGGGACAGTTGAATGGCTACACCTTC
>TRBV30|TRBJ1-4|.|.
CAWGSFSAQLFF
TGTGCCTGGGGGAGTTTCAGCGCCCAACTGTTTTTT
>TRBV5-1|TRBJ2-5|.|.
CASHRGQDQETQYF
TGCGCCAGTCACCGGGGCCAGGACCAAGAGACCCAGTACTTC
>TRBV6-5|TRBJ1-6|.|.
CASRGQYNSPLHF
TGTGCCAGCAGAGGACAGTATAATTCACCCCTCCACTTT
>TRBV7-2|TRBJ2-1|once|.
CASSFTGPYNEQFF
TGTGCCAGCAGCTTTACCGGACCCTACAATGAGCAGTTCTTC
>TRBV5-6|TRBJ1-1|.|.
CASSLGADEAFF
TGTGCCAGCAGCTTGGGGGCAGATGAAGCTTTCTTT
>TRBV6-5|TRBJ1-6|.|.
CASSPLWDNNSPLHF
TGTGCCAGCAGCCCCCTGTGGGACAATAATTCACCCCTCCACTTT
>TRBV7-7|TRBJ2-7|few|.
CASSLAEGPYEQYF
TGTGCTAGCAGCTTAGCCGAGGGCCCGTACGAGCAGTACTTC
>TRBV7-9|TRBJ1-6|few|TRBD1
CASSLDRGRSPLHF
TGTGCCAGCAGCTTAGACAGGGGACGATCACCCCTCCACTTT
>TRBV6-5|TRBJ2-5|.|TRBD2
CASTPGTTQETQYF
TGTGCCAGCACCCCGGGGACTACCCAAGAGACCCAGTACTTC
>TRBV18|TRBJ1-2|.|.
CASSPGYAYGYTF
TGTGCCAGCTCACCGGGATACGCCTATGGCTACACCTTC
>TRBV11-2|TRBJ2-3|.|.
CASSLVSGVTDTQYF
TGTGCCAGCAGCTTAGTTTCGGGGGTAACAGATACGCAGTATTTT
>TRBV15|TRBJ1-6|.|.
CATSRDHLSSYNSPLHF
TGTGCCACCAGCAGAGACCACCTAAGCTCCTATAATTCACCCCTCCACTTT
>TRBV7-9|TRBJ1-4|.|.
CASSSYPATNEKLFF
TGTGCCAGCAGCTCCTACCCTGCAACTAATGAAAAACTGTTTTTT
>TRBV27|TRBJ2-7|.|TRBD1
CASSLLGQGSYEQYF
TGTGCCAGCAGTTTATTGGGACAGGGTAGCTACGAGCAGTACTTC
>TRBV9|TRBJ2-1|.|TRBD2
CASSPHGLSGDSYNEQFF
TGTGCCAGCAGCCCCCACGGGCTTAGCGGGGACTCCTACAATGAGCAGTTCTTC
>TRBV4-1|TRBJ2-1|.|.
CASSQGLGGGYNEQFF
TGCGCCAGCAGCCAGGGGTTAGGGGGGGGCTACAATGAGCAGTTCTTC
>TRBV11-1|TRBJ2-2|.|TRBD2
CASSLVAGGTGELFF
TGTGCCAGCAGCTTAGTTGCGGGGGGGACCGGGGAGCTGTTTTTT
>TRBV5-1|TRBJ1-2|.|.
CASSYPGTTNYGYTF
TGCGCCAGCAGTTATCCCGGGACAACTAACTATGGCTACACCTTC
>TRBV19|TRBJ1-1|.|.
CASSRGQLSGAFF
TGTGCCAGTAGTCGGGGGCAGTTATCCGGCGCTTTCTTT
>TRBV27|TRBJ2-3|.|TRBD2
CASSPTSGGEDTQYF
TGTGCCAGCAGTCCGACTAGCGGGGGGGAGGATACGCAGTATTTT
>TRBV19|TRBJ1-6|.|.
CASSIDIPSPLHF
TGTGCCAGTAGTATCGACATACCCTCACCCCTCCACTTT
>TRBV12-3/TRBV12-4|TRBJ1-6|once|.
CASSLSGFLPLHF
TGTGCCAGCAGTTTATCCGGGTTTTTACCCCTCCACTTT
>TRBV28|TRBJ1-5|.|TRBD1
CASSRNRGLSNQPQHF
TGTGCCAGCAGTCGTAACAGGGGGCTTAGCAATCAGCCCCAGCATTTT
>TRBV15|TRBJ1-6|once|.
CATSRGSRNSPLHF
TGTGCCACCAGCAGAGGGAGTCGTAATTCACCCCTCCACTTT
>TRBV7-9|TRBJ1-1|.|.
CASSFLGSNTEAFF
TGTGCCAGCAGCTTTTTGGGGTCGAACACTGAAGCTTTCTTT
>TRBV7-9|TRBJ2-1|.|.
CASSLVGGNEQFF
TGTGCCAGCAGCTTAGTGGGTGGCAATGAGCAGTTCTTC
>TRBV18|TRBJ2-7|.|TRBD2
CASSLNGGSYEQYF
TGTGCCAGCTCCCTCAACGGGGGGTCCTACGAGCAGTACTTC
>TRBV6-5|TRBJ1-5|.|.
CASSTLGTGREPQHF
TGTGCCAGCAGTACCCTTGGCACGGGGAGAGAGCCCCAGCATTTT
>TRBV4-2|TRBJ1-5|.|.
CASSQDWDGVSNQPQHF
TGTGCCAGCAGCCAAGATTGGGACGGGGTGAGCAATCAGCCCCAGCATTTT
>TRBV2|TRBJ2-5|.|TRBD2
CASNQAGLAGEETQYF
TGTGCCAGCAACCAAGCGGGACTAGCGGGGGAAGAGACCCAGTACTTC
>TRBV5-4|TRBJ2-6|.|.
CASSARGSGANVLTF
TGTGCCAGCAGCGCCAGGGGCTCTGGGGCCAACGTCCTGACTTTC
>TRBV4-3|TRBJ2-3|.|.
CASSQTSTDTQYF
TGCGCCAGCAGCCAAACAAGCACAGATACGCAGTATTTT
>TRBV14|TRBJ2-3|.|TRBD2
CASSYGTSPDTQYF
TGTGCCAGCAGCTACGGGACTAGCCCAGATACGCAGTATTTT
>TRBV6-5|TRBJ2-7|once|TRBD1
CASRRSTGSSYEQYF
TGTGCCAGCAGAAGATCGACAGGGTCGAGCTACGAGCAGTACTTC
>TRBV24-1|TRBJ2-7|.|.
CATSAGGQSYEQYF
TGTGCCACCAGTGCCGGGGGACAGAGCTACGAGCAGTACTTC
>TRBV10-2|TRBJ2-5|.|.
CASAGGRLTETQYF
TGCGCCAGCGCCGGTGGGAGACTAACTGAGACCCAGTACTTC
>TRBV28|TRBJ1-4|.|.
CAGAGGINEKLFF
TGTGCCGGGGCCGGAGGGATCAATGAAAAACTGTTTTTT
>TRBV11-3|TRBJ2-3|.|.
CASSLGQLGTDTQYF
TGTGCCAGCAGCCTGGGCCAATTGGGGACAGATACGCAGTATTTT